One sample yielded the 16 T cell receptor beta chains listed below, sequenced in a study of cytomegalovirus exposure and HLA in healthy donors. Primers included in the PCR were 60 Vbeta and 13 Jbeta primers. Libraries were prepared by immunoSEQ multiplex PCR; TCRdb keeps only in-frame clonotypes and omits some of them. This sample has roughly 62,000 clones, with 65% to 80% found just once. The sequenced sample consisted of PBMCs. These receptors came from a woman aged 30 to 39 in good health and CMV-seronegative.

The genes are TRBV5-4 and TRBJ2-5, with a weak D call TRBD2 (6 bases). The CDR3 has 13 amino acids. The germline V gene encodes CDR1 SGHNT and CDR2 YYREEE (reference sequence). The ends were cut back, 4 bases at V and 3 bases at J, with 10 bases in the middle. Here the CDR3 reads CASSPGLEETQYF. The DNA of the CDR3 is TGTGCCAGCAGCCCGGGACTGGAAGAGACCCAGTACTTC.

CDR3 protein: CASSLESRPQHF. CDR3 DNA sequence: TGTGCCAGCAGCTTGGAGAGTCGGCCCCAGCATTTT. The chain is built from TRBV5-8 and TRBJ1-5; D gene ambiguous. Germline CDR1 SGHTS, CDR2 YDEGEE. The CDR3 runs to 12 residues. V was clipped by 0 bases and J by 9 bases, with 7 bases between them.

CDR3 protein: CASSLGGQKGDTQYF. The CDR3 bases are TGCGCCAGCAGCTTGGGGGGACAGAAGGGAGATACGCAGTATTTT. This chain uses TRBV5-1 with TRBJ2-3, with 7 bases aligning to TRBD1. The J segment lost 5 bases and the V segment lost 0 bases, leaving 6 bases of the junction unmatched. There are 15 residues in the CDR3. Germline V CDR1 and CDR2: SGHRS, YFSETQ.

The chain carries TRBV27 and TRBJ1-1; TRBD1 might be the D (5 bases). Trimming took 3 bases from V and 1 from J, leaving 9 bases between them. The CDR3 has 14 residues. Germline CDR1 MNHEY, CDR2 SMNVEV (reference sequence). The CDR3 spells CASSLQGRNTEAFF. The CDR3 bases are TGTGCCAGCAGTTTGCAGGGAAGGAACACTGAAGCTTTCTTT.

This rearrangement joins TRBV29-1 to TRBJ2-2, with no clear D. Germline-derived CDR1 and CDR2 are SQVTM and ANQGSEA. The V end was cut by 6 bases, the J end by 5 bases, with 4 bases between. There are 10 residues in the CDR3. CDR3 region: CSVLTGELFF. The CDR3 coding sequence is TGCAGCGTGCTAACCGGGGAGCTGTTTTTT.

This chain connects TRBV6-1 to TRBJ2-1, with 12 bases fitting TRBD2. Germline CDR1 is MNHNS and CDR2 is SASEGT. The V segment lost 1 base and the J segment 10 bases; nucleotides outside the gene matches: 5. The CDR3 loop spans 15 amino acids. The CDR3 DNA reads as TGTGCCAGCAGTGAAGTGGCTAGCGGGAGGGTAGAGCAGTTCTTC. Amino acid sequence: CASSEVASGRVEQFF.

The CDR3 region is CASSLLGANRPQHF. CDR3 coding DNA: TGTGCCAGCAGCTTATTGGGGGCTAATCGACCCCAGCATTTT. The rearrangement joins TRBV7-8 to TRBJ1-5; perhaps TRBD1 as D (6 bases). V gave up 2 bases and J gave up 10 bases, with 15 bases separating them. CDR3 length equals 14 residues. Germline CDR1 reads SGHVS; CDR2 reads FQNEAQ.

The chain couples TRBV6-4 to TRBJ2-3; perhaps TRBD2 as D (6 bases). Trimming took 2 bases from V and 6 from J, leaving 15 bases between them. Germline V lookup: CDR1 MRHNA, CDR2 SNTAGT. The CDR3 sequence is 15 residues long. The CDR3 DNA reads as TGTGCCAGCAGTGACCACGGGGGAGGTCTGGATACGCAGTATTTT. Protein product: CASSDHGGGLDTQYF.

This chain joins TRBV18 and TRBJ1-1; TRBD1 might be the D (6 bases). This CDR3 contains 13 residues. The germline V and J ends were trimmed by 5 bases and 3 bases, with 10 bases remaining between them. Germline V gives CDR1 KGHSH, CDR2 LQKENI. CDR3 nucleotide sequence: TGTGCCAGCTCAGGGGGCAGAGACACTGAAGCTTTCTTT. It specifies CASSGGRDTEAFF.

The chain joins TRBV5-5 to TRBJ2-3; 8 bases agree with TRBD1. Germline V lookup: CDR1 SGHKS, CDR2 YYEKEE (reference sequence). V lost 5 bases to trimming and J lost 2 bases; unmatched junction nucleotides: 7. The CDR3 has 15 amino acids. CDR3 nucleotides: TGTGCCAGCAGTTTTCACAGGGGGGCCACAGATACGCAGTATTTT. This encodes CASSFHRGATDTQYF.

This chain links TRBV5-4 with TRBJ2-3, with TRBD2 matching over 8 bases. The CDR3 is 16 amino acids. Losses at the gene ends were 0 bases for V and 0 bases for J; bases not matched to a gene: 3. Germline loops: CDR1 SGHNT, CDR2 YYREEE (reference sequence). CDR3 amino acids: CASSLGGGPSTDTQYF. For the CDR3, the DNA is TGTGCCAGCAGCTTGGGCGGGGGGCCGAGCACAGATACGCAGTATTTT.

J is TRBJ1-1 and V is TRBV28; 8 bases fit TRBD1. This CDR3 has 15 residues. V lost 3 bases and J lost 0; bases outside the gene matches: 3. CDR1 and CDR2 (germline): MDHEN, SYDVKM. CDR3: CASSFTGGVNTEAFF. CDR3 nucleotides: TGTGCCAGCAGTTTCACAGGGGGGGTGAACACTGAAGCTTTCTTT. Using reference TRBV28 and TRBJ1-1 for the parts outside the CDR3, the full variable domain is DVKVTQSSRYLVKRTGEKVFLECVQDMDHENMFWYRQDPGLGLRLIYFSYDVKMKEKGDIPEGYSVSREKKERFSLILESASTNQTSMYLCASSFTGGVNTEAFFGQGTRLTVV.

CDR3 bases: TGTGCCAGCAGCTTAGGCCCCGGGGCCAGGGGGTATGGCTACACCTTC. Residues: CASSLGPGARGYGYTF. The gene calls are TRBV7-6 and TRBJ1-2; 7 bases fit TRBD1. CDR3 length: 16 residues. CDR1 and CDR2 (germline): SGHVS, FNYEAQ. V trimming: 1 base; J trimming: 5 bases; junction bases outside the gene matches: 10. Looking up the rest from reference TRBV7-6 and TRBJ1-2 gives the full variable domain: GAGVSQSPRYKVTKRGQDVALRCDPISGHVSLYWYRQALGQGPEFLTYFNYEAQQDKSGLPNDRFSAERPEGSISTLTIQRTEQRDSAMYRCASSLGPGARGYGYTFGSGTRLTVV.

The J gene is TRBJ2-3, the V gene TRBV9, with 7 bases matching TRBD2. Germline V gene sequence: CDR1 SGDLS, CDR2 YYNGEE. The V segment lost 4 bases and the J segment 3 bases; nucleotides outside the gene matches: 5. The CDR3 covers 14 residues. The CDR3 loop is CASSPWRGTDTQYF. The DNA of the CDR3 is TGTGCCAGCAGCCCGTGGCGGGGGACAGATACGCAGTATTTT.

The CDR3 reads CASSGLRRGTGRDTQYF. CDR3 coding DNA: TGTGCCAGCAGCGGTCTCCGTCGAGGGACAGGGAGGGATACGCAGTATTTT. The V call is TRBV5-4, the J call TRBJ2-3; TRBD1 matches 9 bases. After removal of 4 bases from V and 6 bases from J, the junction contained 15 bases not matched to a gene. This CDR3 comprises 17 residues. The germline V gene encodes CDR1 SGHNT and CDR2 YYREEE (reference sequence).

As regards this clone: It is unclear where the CDR3 begins or ends on the DNA, so no DNA is shown, and the CDR3 is as TCRdb lists it. The chain uses TRBV28 and TRBJ2-2; the table's D call of TRBD2 was not tested on the DNA. The length of the CDR3 is 12 amino acids, counting both ends. In germline, CDR1 is MDHEN, CDR2 SYDVKM. CDR3 protein: CASSMRVGSCFF.